These T cell receptor beta chains were read from a single sample in a study of CD8 T cells in Susac syndrome. One entry per CDR3 protein, called by TCRdb with MiXCR from the immunoSEQ multiplex PCR reads. The sample has 65,000 to 75,000 distinct CDR3 sequences, 95% seen once. The specimen sequenced was CD8+ T cells from PBMCs. The source of these receptors is a human donor in good health. CDR3s include the opening cysteine and the closing phenylalanine or tryptophan. Fields, in order: J gene, clone size, V gene, CDR3 protein. The size of a clone is reported for some rows only, either as once, few or many, or as a class for expanded clones.

j_call: TRBJ2-3; clone_size: once; v_call: TRBV2; cdr3_aa: CASSVWRSDPDTQYF
j_call: TRBJ2-1; clone_size: .; v_call: TRBV3-1; cdr3_aa: CASSQIAAGAYNEQFF
j_call: TRBJ2-2; clone_size: .; v_call: TRBV5-1; cdr3_aa: CASSLEGFTGELFF
j_call: TRBJ2-1; clone_size: .; v_call: TRBV29-1; cdr3_aa: CSVSYNEQFF
j_call: TRBJ1-1; clone_size: once; v_call: TRBV29-1; cdr3_aa: CSVEYNTPEAFF
j_call: TRBJ1-5; clone_size: .; v_call: TRBV19; cdr3_aa: CASSIVEGEAQHF
j_call: TRBJ1-2; clone_size: .; v_call: TRBV29-1; cdr3_aa: CSDTGGGYGYTF
j_call: TRBJ2-3; clone_size: .; v_call: TRBV29-1; cdr3_aa: CSVILAGLLDTQYF
j_call: TRBJ2-6; clone_size: once; v_call: TRBV9; cdr3_aa: CASSASGSGANVLTF
j_call: TRBJ2-1; clone_size: .; v_call: TRBV28; cdr3_aa: CASTPGAVDNEQFF
j_call: TRBJ1-3; clone_size: .; v_call: TRBV13; cdr3_aa: CASSLTGDSGNTIYF
j_call: TRBJ2-1; clone_size: .; v_call: TRBV6-2/TRBV6-3; cdr3_aa: CASSYSIRGRKFF
j_call: TRBJ2-1; clone_size: .; v_call: TRBV6-5; cdr3_aa: CASSLSGAYNEQFF
j_call: TRBJ1-4; clone_size: .; v_call: TRBV24-1; cdr3_aa: CATSAHLGVESEKLFF
j_call: TRBJ2-3; clone_size: .; v_call: TRBV4-3; cdr3_aa: CASSQVTRHTDTQYF
j_call: TRBJ1-5; clone_size: .; v_call: TRBV7-9; cdr3_aa: CASSGWDVNQPQHF
j_call: TRBJ2-6; clone_size: .; v_call: TRBV9; cdr3_aa: CASSGRGSGANVLTF
j_call: TRBJ2-1; clone_size: once; v_call: TRBV5-1; cdr3_aa: CASSHEDRGQDEQFF
j_call: TRBJ2-6; clone_size: .; v_call: TRBV24-1; cdr3_aa: CATSDPLDRGETGANVLTF
j_call: TRBJ1-1; clone_size: once; v_call: TRBV7-9; cdr3_aa: CASSVNSMNTEAFF
j_call: TRBJ2-5; clone_size: .; v_call: TRBV7-8; cdr3_aa: CASSFRSGNFLETQYF
j_call: TRBJ1-1; clone_size: .; v_call: TRBV29-1; cdr3_aa: CSVEREWDTEAFF
j_call: TRBJ2-1; clone_size: .; v_call: TRBV14; cdr3_aa: CASSQDRAGGPRTLNEQFF
j_call: TRBJ2-3; clone_size: few; v_call: TRBV27; cdr3_aa: CASSLSTDTQYF
j_call: TRBJ2-3; clone_size: .; v_call: TRBV13; cdr3_aa: CASSLKGSSTDTQYF
j_call: TRBJ2-1; clone_size: once; v_call: TRBV24-1; cdr3_aa: CATSDSGTGNYNEQFF
j_call: TRBJ1-1; clone_size: .; v_call: TRBV7-6; cdr3_aa: CASSAYRGTGTEAFF